The 29 T cell receptor beta chains reported below all come from one sample, sequenced in a study of T-cell reconstitution after alpha-beta-depleted transplantation in children. TCRbeta library preparation incorporated unique molecular identifiers. TCRdb re-called the PCR reads with MiXCR, one entry per CDR3 protein. The repertoire holds fewer than 700,000 distinct CDR3 sequences, with approximately 13% as singletons. Sequencing used PBMCs, mostly from graft donor cells, obtained 360 days after TCRalphabeta/CD19-depleted stem cell transplant. These receptors all stem from a male patient between 10 and 17 years old who had a stem cell transplant for acute myeloid leukemia, so the T cells may come from the graft donor.

V is TRBV29-1 and J is TRBJ2-1; 7 positions agree with TRBD2. CDR1 SQVTM and CDR2 ANQGSEA come from the germline V gene. Trimming took 7 bases from V and 10 from J; bases not matched to a gene: 19. The CDR3 consists of 15 residues. Here the CDR3 DNA reads TGCAGCGCCCGGAGAGAAGCGGGATCCGCGGGGGAGCAGTTCTTC. Protein: CSARREAGSAGEQFF.

This clonotype has only a few counts. The chain uses TRBV20-1 and TRBJ2-5; D possibly corresponds to TRBD2 (6 bases). The CDR3 totals 14 residues. V was trimmed by 4 bases and J by 3 bases, leaving 15 bases between them. Germline loops: CDR1 DFQATT, CDR2 SNEGSKA (reference sequence). CDR3: CSATLLAGKETQYF. CDR3 nucleotide sequence: TGCAGTGCTACCCTGCTGGCGGGAAAAGAGACCCAGTACTTC.

This chain connects TRBV20-1 to TRBJ2-7, with a possible D match to TRBD1 (5 bases). The CDR3 has 14 amino acids. V was pared by 0 bases and J by 6 bases, with 15 bases between. Germline V gene data show CDR1 as DFQATT and CDR2 as SNEGSKA (reference sequence). The CDR3 loop is CSARDTTDLGEQYF. The CDR3 DNA is TGCAGTGCTAGAGATACGACAGACCTGGGCGAGCAGTACTTC.

The rearrangement links TRBV6-5 to TRBJ2-7; the D gene is possibly TRBD1 (5 bases). The V end was cut by 5 bases, the J end by 2 bases, with 13 bases between. This CDR3 spans 14 amino acids. Germline CDR1 MNHEY, CDR2 SVGAGI. The CDR3 DNA reads TGTGCCAGCAGTATTAGACAGTTTACCTACGAGCAGTACTTC. As protein: CASSIRQFTYEQYF.

This chain links TRBV7-3 with TRBJ2-2; no reliable D call. V lost 5 bases and J lost 8, with 12 bases in between. The CDR3 loop spans 13 amino acids. CDR1 and CDR2 from the germline V gene are SGHTA and FQGTGA. CDR3 coding DNA: TGTGCCAGCAGCCCCGATCTGGTTGGGGAGCTGTTTTTT. Its protein is CASSPDLVGELFF.

This clonotype was counted only a few times. V is TRBV7-6 and J is TRBJ2-1; D is possibly TRBD2 (6 bases). Trimming left V 4 bases short and J 7 bases short, with 11 bases between. The CDR3 is 13 amino acids. CDR1 and CDR2 (germline): SGHVS, FNYEAQ. The CDR3 loop reads CASSYRLANEQFF. The DNA for the CDR3 is TGTGCCAGCAGCTACCGGCTAGCGAATGAGCAGTTCTTC.

This clonotype was seen only a few times. The V and J genes are TRBV12-3 or TRBV12-4 and TRBJ1-5; D remains ambiguous. The V gene lost 2 bases and the J gene lost 1 base, with 12 bases spanning the gap. CDR3 length: 16 residues. The CDR3 is CASSLLGRLSNQPQHF. The CDR3 nucleotides read TGTGCCAGCAGTTTATTGGGCAGGCTAAGCAATCAGCCCCAGCATTTT.

This clonotype turned up a few times. V is TRBV28 and J is TRBJ2-3; D call uncertain. Germline V gives CDR1 MDHEN, CDR2 SYDVKM. The CDR3 length is 16 residues. Trimming removed 5 bases from V and 6 bases from J, with 21 bases in between. The chain's CDR3 is CASSPPLEDHRDTQYF. The CDR3 nucleotides are TGTGCCAGCAGTCCTCCACTCGAGGACCACCGGGATACGCAGTATTTT. Variable domain in full (rest from reference TRBV28 and TRBJ2-3): DVKVTQSSRYLVKRTGEKVFLECVQDMDHENMFWYRQDPGLGLRLIYFSYDVKMKEKGDIPEGYSVSREKKERFSLILESASTNQTSMYLCASSPPLEDHRDTQYFGPGTRLTVL.

This clonotype was counted only a few times. The DNA for the CDR3 is TGTGCCAGTAGTATTCCGCCAGGGGGGTTCGGAGATACGCAGTATTTT. This translates into CASSIPPGGFGDTQYF. The J gene is TRBJ2-3, the V gene TRBV19; D may be TRBD1 (7 bases). With 3 bases removed from V and 5 bases from J, the gap between germline ends came to 18 bases. Germline V gene data show CDR1 as LNHDA and CDR2 as SQIVND (reference sequence). The CDR3 spans 16 residues.

This clonotype was observed a handful of times. The V gene is TRBV18, the J gene TRBJ1-6; TRBD1 matches 9 bases. V was pared by 5 bases and J by 7 bases, with 12 bases of the junction left unmatched. CDR1 and CDR2 (germline): KGHSH, LQKENI. The CDR3 has 17 amino acids. The CDR3 nucleotides are TGTGCCAGCTCAACCGCCGGGACAGGGACCTCCAATTCACCCCTCCACTTT. It yields the protein CASSTAGTGTSNSPLHF.

This clonotype has a handful of counts. The chain combines TRBV29-1 with TRBJ2-7; TRBD2 agrees at 9 bases. Losses at the gene ends were 4 bases for V and 2 bases for J; bases not matched to a gene: 3. This CDR3 contains 13 residues. Germline assignment: CDR1 SQVTM and CDR2 ANQGSEA. CDR3 loop: CSVGASGAYEQYF. In DNA form, the CDR3 reads TGCAGCGTTGGGGCTAGCGGGGCCTACGAGCAGTACTTC.

This clonotype was seen a handful of times. This CDR3 is CASSLKIAGHYEQYF. CDR3 in DNA: TGCGCCAGCAGCTTGAAAATAGCGGGACACTACGAGCAGTACTTC. The V call is TRBV5-1, the J call TRBJ2-7; 8 positions agree with TRBD2. Per the germline V gene, CDR1 is SGHRS and CDR2 is YFSETQ. V was pared by 1 base and J by 3 bases, with 6 bases of the junction left unmatched. This CDR3 spans 15 amino acids.

The genes are TRBV4-2 and TRBJ2-3; no clear D. The V end was cut by 4 bases, the J end by 6 bases, with 14 bases between. The germline gives CDR1 LGHNA, CDR2 YNFKEQ. This CDR3 has 14 amino acids. CDR3 sequence (DNA): TGTGCCAGCAGCCCTCATCGCCTCCCGGATACGCAGTATTTT. Its translation: CASSPHRLPDTQYF.

This clonotype was found many times. V usage is TRBV2 and J usage is TRBJ2-3; D not certain. In germline, CDR1 is SNHLY, CDR2 FYNNEI. V was shortened by 4 bases and J by 2 bases, with 7 bases between the two germline ends. The CDR3 spans 13 residues. CDR3 in DNA: TGTGCCAGCAGTGGTCCTTTCACAGATACGCAGTATTTT. Translation gives CASSGPFTDTQYF.

This clonotype was counted a few times. The chain employs TRBV7-3 and TRBJ2-1; 10 nucleotides match TRBD1. The CDR3 totals 16 residues. The germline V gene encodes CDR1 SGHTA and CDR2 FQGTGA. The trim removed 3 bases at V and 2 bases at J, leaving 4 bases unmatched. The CDR3 sequence: CASSLTGTGAYNEQFF. The CDR3 DNA reads as TGTGCCAGCAGCTTGACCGGGACAGGGGCCTACAATGAGCAGTTCTTC.

In this sample, this clonotype turned up many times. V gene TRBV29-1 combines with J gene TRBJ2-3; perhaps TRBD1 as D (5 bases). Trimming removed 6 bases from V and 5 bases from J, with 15 bases in between. Looked up from germline, CDR1 is SQVTM and CDR2 is ANQGSEA. The CDR3 is 13 residues long. The CDR3 spells CSVDDSLRDTQYF. CDR3 in DNA: TGCAGCGTAGACGACAGTCTCAGAGATACGCAGTATTTT.

There are many counts of this clonotype. V usage is TRBV20-1 and J usage is TRBJ2-5; possible D gene TRBD2, 6 bases. The ends were cut back, 0 bases at V and 4 bases at J, with 18 bases in the middle. The V gene's germline CDR1 is DFQATT and CDR2 SNEGSKA (reference sequence). The CDR3 loop spans 16 amino acids. CDR3 sequence reads: CSAREPFAGWGETQYF. The DNA for the CDR3 is TGCAGTGCTAGAGAACCCTTCGCGGGATGGGGAGAGACCCAGTACTTC.

The gene calls are TRBV19 and TRBJ2-5; possible D gene TRBD1, 6 bases. Germline V gene lookup returns CDR1 LNHDA and CDR2 SQIVND (reference sequence). The V and J ends lost 4 bases and 4 bases respectively, with 13 bases between them. The CDR3 runs to 14 residues. The CDR3 bases are TGTGCCAGTAGTACCTCCGGGACAACAGAGACCCAGTACTTC. It specifies CASSTSGTTETQYF.

This clonotype was seen repeatedly, ten times or more. The rearrangement links TRBV4-2 to TRBJ1-5; D is perhaps TRBD1 (5 bases). CDR1 LGHNA and CDR2 YNFKEQ come from the germline V gene. The CDR3 consists of 16 residues. Trimming stripped 0 bases from V and 7 bases from J, with 16 bases between. CDR3 DNA: TGTGCCAGCAGCCAAGATTATAGGGGAGAGGGGCAGCCCCAGCATTTT. Amino acids: CASSQDYRGEGQPQHF.

This clonotype was seen a handful of times. This chain connects TRBV3-1 to TRBJ2-3; 15 bases are shared with TRBD2. Germline loops: CDR1 LGHDT, CDR2 YNNKEL (reference sequence). The CDR3 totals 16 residues. J was trimmed by 6 bases and V by 5 bases; bases with no gene match: 6. Here the CDR3 reads CASSNGLAGGVDTQYF. As DNA, the CDR3 is TGTGCCAGCAGCAACGGACTAGCGGGAGGGGTGGATACGCAGTATTTT.

This clonotype turned up a few times. The chain has TRBV20-1 and TRBJ2-7, with 11 bases fitting TRBD2. The CDR3 length is 19 residues. The germline gives CDR1 DFQATT, CDR2 SNEGSKA (reference sequence). The V gene end was trimmed by 4 bases and the J gene end by 4 bases; junction bases not matched to a gene: 21. The CDR3 protein is CSAMSLSPRTSGSYYEQYF. The CDR3, as DNA: TGCAGTGCTATGTCCTTATCCCCACGCACTAGCGGGAGTTATTACGAGCAGTACTTC.

The chain is built from TRBV7-6 and TRBJ2-7; 9 bases agree with TRBD2. CDR3 length: 15 residues. Germline CDR1 reads SGHVS; CDR2 reads FNYEAQ. Losses at the gene ends were 5 bases for V and 3 bases for J; bases not matched to a gene: 8. The CDR3: CASSAVLAGLYEQYF. CDR3 sequence (DNA): TGTGCCAGCAGCGCGGTACTAGCGGGCCTCTACGAGCAGTACTTC.

V is TRBV9 and J is TRBJ2-7; TRBD2 agrees at 8 bases. There are 18 residues in the CDR3. CDR1 and CDR2 from the germline V gene are SGDLS and YYNGEE. V was pared by 0 bases and J by 0 bases, with 11 bases of the junction left unmatched. The CDR3: CASSVESSGTTSSYEQYF. Written as DNA, the CDR3 is TGTGCCAGCAGCGTAGAGAGTAGCGGGACGACGAGCTCCTACGAGCAGTACTTC.

This clonotype showed up just a few times. The chain is built from TRBV6-1 and TRBJ2-3; the D gene could be TRBD1 or TRBD2 (5 bases each). The ends were cut back, 7 bases at V and 4 bases at J, with 15 bases in the middle. Germline lookup yields CDR1 MNHNS and CDR2 SASEGT. The CDR3 extends over 14 amino acids. CDR3 amino acids: CASTRGTTADTQYF. The CDR3 bases are TGTGCCAGCACGAGGGGAACTACGGCAGATACGCAGTATTTT.

J is TRBJ2-3 and V is TRBV20-1; tentatively, D is TRBD1 (7 bases). V was cut by 1 base and J by 3 bases, with 14 bases left in between. Germline V lookup: CDR1 DFQATT, CDR2 SNEGSKA (reference sequence). The CDR3 loop spans 15 amino acids. DNA for the CDR3: TGCAGTGCTAGAGCAGGGGGAGGAAGGACAGATACGCAGTATTTT. Residues: CSARAGGGRTDTQYF.

This clonotype was seen repeatedly, ten times or more. CDR3 sequence: CSVETRNEQYF. DNA for the CDR3: TGCAGCGTTGAGACCAGGAACGAGCAGTACTTC. The rearrangement links TRBV29-1 to TRBJ2-7; no clear D. The CDR3 runs to 11 residues. CDR1 and CDR2 (germline): SQVTM, ANQGSEA. V lost 3 bases and J 5 bases, leaving 8 bases between the germline ends.

The chain has TRBV20-1 and TRBJ1-2; D is possibly TRBD1 (6 bases). Germline loops: CDR1 DFQATT, CDR2 SNEGSKA (reference sequence). V gave up 5 bases and J gave up 4 bases, with 8 bases separating them. The CDR3 is 11 residues long. The CDR3 DNA follows: TGCAGTGCTCCGGACAGCTATGGCTACACCTTC. Translation: CSAPDSYGYTF.

This clonotype was counted at least ten times. This rearrangement joins TRBV6-4 to TRBJ2-1; D possibly corresponds to TRBD1 (5 bases). Germline assignment: CDR1 MRHNA and CDR2 SNTAGT. The CDR3 totals 15 residues. V shed 4 bases and J shed 7 bases, with 17 bases lying between them. The CDR3 is CASSADSNPWNEQFF. The DNA of the CDR3 is TGTGCCAGCAGTGCAGACAGTAACCCCTGGAATGAGCAGTTCTTC.

This clonotype showed up many times. The chain combines TRBV6-5 with TRBJ2-2, with D possibly being TRBD1 or TRBD2 (5 bases each). Trimming stripped 2 bases from V and 7 bases from J, with 11 bases between. This CDR3 is 14 amino acids long. The germline V gene encodes CDR1 MNHEY and CDR2 SVGAGI. For the CDR3, the DNA is TGTGCCAGCAGTTACGAGGGGCGTTACGGGGAGCTGTTTTTT. Protein product: CASSYEGRYGELFF.